This T cell receptor (beta chain) was recovered during a study of blood T cell repertoires in COVID-19. About the study: Sources were T cells, B-cell-depleted T cells, or PBMCs; the material itself was cDNA or gDNA.

CDR3 size: 13 residues. V lost 4 bases and J 2 bases, leaving 10 bases between the germline ends. Germline V gives CDR1 SGHRS, CDR2 YFSETQ. In its sample, this clone was seen once. In the authors' workflow: Estimated nucleated cell counts came from reference gene primer amplification. The assay was immunoSEQ multiplex PCR, and TCRdb's table has in-frame clones only and misses some. The V and J calls and clone size are taken from that table; D and trimming were inferred from the DNA. The table lists approximately 81,000 clones, almost 85% of them singletons. The sequence came from a human donor in a cohort sampled during active COVID-19. Sequenced: peripheral blood. The genes are TRBV5-1 and TRBJ2-7; D might be TRBD1 (6 bases). The CDR3 loop reads CASSLGHPYEQYF. DNA for the CDR3: TGCGCCAGCAGCCTGGGACACCCCTACGAGCAGTACTTC.